This T cell receptor beta chain was observed in a study of tumor-infiltrating lymphocytes in primary liver carcinoma. This clonotype was counted between two and nine times. The junction does not match germline at one end; this may be a read error. Synthesis of TCR beta cDNA was carried out from 450 to 650 ng total RNA with a constant-region primer. Three nested multiplex PCR rounds, a slightly modified ARM-PCR method, built the TCR beta libraries. Each of the first two PCR rounds ran nine to ten cycles with TRBV1-TRBV30 forward and C-beta reverse primers. TCRdb recomputed calls from the multiplex PCR reads with MiXCR, one row per CDR3 protein. Of about 100,000 distinct CDR3 sequences listed, approximately 71% were seen once; the top ten hold more than 8%. The CDR3 totals 15 residues. Germline V gives CDR1 SGHVS, CDR2 FQNEAQ. From unsorted bulk tissue weighing about 20-32 mg, DNA and RNA were co-extracted.

Specimen: liver tumor tissue from sampling region 5. This sample's subset: tumor region T5, tumor centre. The chain joins TRBV7-8 to TRBJ2-2; maybe TRBD2 (7 bases). The sequence was collected from a woman aged 55-75 years with primary liver carcinoma and hepatitis B virus infection. The CDR3 sequence: CTSCLRGGYAGELFF. DNA for the CDR3: TGTACCAGCTGCTTAAGGGGGGGATACGCCGGGGAGCTGTTTTTT.